Each of the 16 T cell receptor beta chains below was sequenced from the same sample in a study of vaccination effects on CD4 cells after COVID-19. Here immunoSEQ multiplex PCR was the method, and the copy in TCRdb shows in-frame clones only, minus some. This table has more than 35,000 clones, approximately 67% appearing once. Scientists isolated CD4+ T cells after a roughly 10-day culture period ended. These receptors have no known antigen. Sequenced here: CD4+ T cells from PBMCs cultured without peptide, sampled before COVID-19 vaccination. These receptors were obtained from a human donor who received a COVID-19 vaccine.

This chain links TRBV5-4 with TRBJ1-4; D call uncertain. The CDR3 runs 14 residues. Trimming shortened V by 0 bases and J by 8 bases, and 11 bases separated the two germline ends. Germline V gene sequence: CDR1 SGHNT, CDR2 YYREEE (reference sequence). CDR3 DNA: TGTGCCAGCAGCTTGGGAGGGAGTGGAGAAAAACTGTTTTTT. It specifies CASSLGGSGEKLFF.

The CDR3 protein is CASSLVSTSGYFNTGELFF. The CDR3 DNA reads TGTGCCAGCAGCTTGGTCTCGACTAGCGGGTATTTTAACACCGGGGAGCTGTTTTTT. This chain connects TRBV5-8 to TRBJ2-2; 10 bases map to TRBD2. The CDR3 extends over 19 amino acids. The germline V gene encodes CDR1 SGHTS and CDR2 YDEGEE. V was pared by 0 bases and J by 2 bases, with 10 bases of the junction left unmatched.

About this clone itself: The junction shows a germline mismatch at one end, possibly a read error. The genes are TRBV12-5 and TRBJ1-1; TRBD1 matches 7 bases. Germline loops: CDR1 LGHNT, CDR2 FRNRAP. The length of the CDR3 is 15 residues. The CDR3 here is CASGSLGTENAEAFF. The CDR3 coding sequence is TGTGCTAGTGGTTCTCTCGGGACAGAGAACGCTGAAGCTTTCTTT.

This clone was seen once. This chain connects TRBV2 to TRBJ1-4, with 12 nucleotides matching TRBD1. The germline V gene has CDR1 SNHLY and CDR2 FYNNEI. Unmatched junction bases numbered 11, after V lost 11 bases and J lost 4 bases. The CDR3 has 16 residues. CDR3 bases: TGTGCCGGACAACGGGACAGGGGGCGCCTTAATGAAAAACTGTTTTTT. It translates to CAGQRDRGRLNEKLFF. Variable domain in full (rest from reference TRBV2 and TRBJ1-4): EPEVTQTPSHQVTQMGQEVILRCVPISNHLYFYWYRQILGQKVEFLVSFYNNEISEKSEIFDDQFSVERPDGSNFTLKIRSTKLEDSAMYFCAGQRDRGRLNEKLFFGSGTQLSVL.

The chain links TRBV4-1 to TRBJ2-3; TRBD2 matches 13 bases. The J segment lost 3 bases and the V segment lost 4 bases, leaving 7 bases of the junction unmatched. Germline V gene sequence: CDR1 MGHRA, CDR2 YSYEKL. The CDR3 covers 17 residues. Here the CDR3 DNA reads TGCGCCAGCAGCCTACGGACTAGCGGGGGTGGGACAGATACGCAGTATTTT. As protein: CASSLRTSGGGTDTQYF.

This clone was seen a handful of times. The rearrangement joins TRBV5-1 to TRBJ2-1; TRBD2 aligns across 11 bases. J was trimmed by 3 bases and V by 4 bases; bases with no gene match: 3. The CDR3 spans 15 residues. Germline V gene data show CDR1 as SGHRS and CDR2 as YFSETQ. The CDR3 region is CASSIAGGNYNEQFF. The CDR3 DNA sequence: TGCGCCAGCAGCATAGCGGGGGGGAACTACAATGAGCAGTTCTTC.

This chain connects TRBV16 to TRBJ1-5; no firm D call. This CDR3 spans 14 amino acids. Trimming removed 4 bases at V and 2 bases at J, with 9 bases between. From germline, CDR1 is KGHSY and CDR2 FQNENV. CDR3 sequence reads: CASSPGRGNQPQHF. The CDR3 DNA sequence: TGTGCCAGCAGCCCCGGTAGGGGCAATCAGCCCCAGCATTTT. The full variable domain, in which reference TRBV16 and TRBJ1-5 provide the parts outside the CDR3, is GEEVAQTPKHLVRGEGQKAKLYCAPIKGHSYVFWYQQVLKNEFKFLISFQNENVFDETGMPKERFSAKCLPNSPCSLEIQATKLEDSAVYFCASSPGRGNQPQHFGDGTRLSIL.

The gene calls are TRBV4-1 and TRBJ2-3; D possibly corresponds to TRBD2 (6 bases). With 6 bases removed from V and 0 bases from J, the gap between germline ends came to 22 bases. The CDR3 spans 18 residues. Germline V gene sequence: CDR1 MGHRA, CDR2 YSYEKL. In nucleotides, the CDR3 is TGCGCCAGCAGTAGGCTAGCGCGACTCTCATCTAGCACAGATACGCAGTATTTT. This gives the protein CASSRLARLSSSTDTQYF.

The CDR3 spells CASSLAGQGAYEQYF. The CDR3, as DNA: TGTGCCAGCAGCTTAGCGGGACAGGGGGCCTACGAGCAGTACTTC. The chain carries TRBV7-6 and TRBJ2-7; 11 nucleotides align to TRBD1. Germline V gene sequence: CDR1 SGHVS, CDR2 FNYEAQ. Losses at the gene ends were 0 bases for V and 2 bases for J; bases not matched to a gene: 0. This CDR3 comprises 15 residues.

This clone was seen a handful of times. The chain employs TRBV10-1 and TRBJ1-1; D perhaps matches TRBD1 (5 bases). Germline V lookup: CDR1 WNHNN, CDR2 SYGVQD (reference sequence). The CDR3 spans 13 residues. Trimming removed 7 bases at V and 4 bases at J, with 13 bases between. The CDR3 here is CASTRALGTEAFF. The CDR3 coding sequence is TGCGCCAGCACCAGGGCTCTGGGCACTGAAGCTTTCTTT.

V gene TRBV5-6 combines with J gene TRBJ1-5, with D perhaps matching TRBD1 (6 bases). The CDR3 has 15 amino acids. Germline V CDR1 and CDR2: SGHDT, YYEEEE. The V and J ends lost 0 bases and 1 base respectively, with 8 bases between them. The CDR3 spells CASSLGGQSNQPQHF. CDR3 DNA sequence: TGTGCCAGCAGCTTGGGGGGGCAGAGCAATCAGCCCCAGCATTTT.

This clone has a single count. The chain uses TRBV19 and TRBJ2-1, with 8 bases fitting TRBD2. Germline trimming cut 5 bases from V and 8 bases from J; bases unmatched to any gene: 11. The CDR3 has 15 residues. The germline gives CDR1 LNHDA, CDR2 SQIVND (reference sequence). The CDR3 here is CASSGRGGVRDEQFF. In nucleotides, the CDR3 is TGTGCCAGTAGTGGTCGGGGGGGGGTTCGCGATGAGCAGTTCTTC.

J is TRBJ2-5 and V is TRBV5-6, with no clear D. CDR3 length equals 17 residues. With 1 base removed from V and 0 bases from J, the gap between germline ends came to 16 bases. Germline V gives CDR1 SGHDT, CDR2 YYEEEE. This chain's CDR3 is CASSLIAQWMYQETQYF. The CDR3 DNA is TGTGCCAGCAGCTTGATCGCTCAATGGATGTACCAAGAGACCCAGTACTTC.

The V and J genes are TRBV6-1 and TRBJ2-1, with 9 positions matching TRBD1. J lost 6 bases, V lost 5 bases, and 8 bases had no gene match. The CDR3 has 15 amino acids. The germline V gene has CDR1 MNHNS and CDR2 SASEGT. In nucleotides, the CDR3 is TGTGCCAGCAGTTTGGGACAGGGAAGTGTCAATGAGCAGTTCTTC. Translated: CASSLGQGSVNEQFF.

The chain links TRBV10-2 to TRBJ2-7, with a weak D call TRBD1 (6 bases). Germline loops: CDR1 WSHSY, CDR2 SAAADI. This CDR3 is built from 14 residues. Deletions cut 0 bases from V and 2 bases from J, with 8 bases between. The DNA of the CDR3 is TGCGCCAGCAGTGAGTCTTGGGGGCCCTACGAGCAGTACTTC. Translating it yields CASSESWGPYEQYF.

This clone has just one count. The V and J genes are TRBV19 and TRBJ2-7; tentative D call: TRBD1 (6 bases). The CDR3 is 17 amino acids. The V end lost 5 bases, the J end lost 0 bases, and 20 bases lay between the germline ends. Germline V CDR1 and CDR2: LNHDA, SQIVND (reference sequence). The CDR3 protein is CASSATNLQGTSYEQYF. CDR3 bases: TGTGCCAGTAGTGCTACCAATTTACAGGGAACCTCCTACGAGCAGTACTTC.